Each of the 26 T cell receptor beta chains below was sequenced from the same sample in a study of Ad26.COV2.S vaccination and SARS-CoV-2 variants. Treatment denoted: roughly 18 received Ad26.COV2.S at low or high dose, single or two shots; 5 received placebo; per-sample allocation not given. Samples were taken on day 63 after the first vaccine or placebo injection. The data were produced by immunoSEQ multiplex PCR, yet TCRdb's version contains in-frame clones alone and is incomplete. The sample comprises hundreds of thousands of clones, 75% to 90% of which are singletons, and roughly 10% rests with the top ten. The sequencing here drew on peripheral blood, taken in a trial of Ad26.COV2.S vaccine versus placebo. The source of these receptors is a person between 18 and 60 years old who received the Ad26.COV2.S COVID-19 vaccine or a placebo.

This clone has only a few counts. The genes are TRBV7-3 and TRBJ1-1; weak D call: TRBD1 (6 bases). The V and J ends lost 5 bases and 4 bases respectively, with 11 bases between them. CDR1 is SGHTA, CDR2 FQGTGA, per germline. This CDR3 contains 13 residues. CDR3 bases: TGTGCCAGCAGCCCAGACAGGATCACTGAAGCTTTCTTT. It codes for CASSPDRITEAFF.

The gene calls are TRBV7-2 and TRBJ2-7; 7 bases match TRBD1. The junction had 10 bases not matched to a gene; V was cut back by 7 bases and J by 1 base. The CDR3 contains 15 residues. In germline, CDR1 is SGHTA, CDR2 FQGNSA. CDR3 in DNA: TGTGCCAGCACTCCCGGGGACAGTCGGTCCTACGAGCAGTACTTC. It specifies CASTPGDSRSYEQYF.

The chain employs TRBV7-9 and TRBJ1-1; D ambiguous. V was pared by 4 bases and J by 6 bases, with 15 bases between. CDR3 length: 14 residues. Per the germline V gene, CDR1 is SEHNR and CDR2 is FQNEAQ (reference sequence). The CDR3 reads CASSSPHLSAEAFF. The CDR3 DNA follows: TGTGCCAGCAGCTCCCCGCATCTGAGCGCTGAAGCTTTCTTT.

For this clone: This same CDR3 is encoded by further DNA sequences in the sample. The V call is TRBV18, the J call TRBJ2-2; D perhaps matches TRBD1 (5 bases). This CDR3 is 13 amino acids long. CDR1 is KGHSH, CDR2 LQKENI, per germline. Trimming shortened V by 6 bases and J by 3 bases, and 8 bases separated the two germline ends. The chain's CDR3 is CASSLQDTGELFF. The CDR3 DNA reads as TGTGCCAGCTCTCTACAGGACACCGGGGAGCTGTTTTTT.

This sequence joins TRBV4-2 and TRBJ2-4; no clear D gene. V lost 0 bases, J lost 0 bases, and 12 bases lay in between. Germline V gives CDR1 LGHNA, CDR2 YNFKEQ. The CDR3 has 17 residues. Here the CDR3 DNA reads TGTGCCAGCAGCCAAGATAATCCCCGGCCAGCCAAAAACATTCAGTACTTC. Protein product: CASSQDNPRPAKNIQYF.

The DNA for the CDR3 is TGTGCCAGCAGCCCGGGTCGCCCCTACAATGAGCAGTTCTTC. Translated: CASSPGRPYNEQFF. The chain has TRBV7-2 and TRBJ2-1; D remains ambiguous. Trimming left V 5 bases short and J 2 bases short, with 10 bases between. The germline V gene encodes CDR1 SGHTA and CDR2 FQGNSA. The CDR3 covers 14 residues.

This clone was seen once. This chain connects TRBV6-5 to TRBJ2-1, with 7 bases lining up with TRBD2. This CDR3 has 15 amino acids. V was clipped by 0 bases and J by 11 bases; unmatched bases: 10. Germline V gives CDR1 MNHEY, CDR2 SVGAGI. The CDR3 bases are TGTGCCAGCAGTTACTCCCCCGGGACTACTAGCCAGCAGTTCTTC. Its protein product is CASSYSPGTTSQQFF.

CDR3 coding DNA: TGTGCCAGCTCACTTGGACTAGCGGGAGGGCCTCGAGGGAATGAGCAGTTCTTC. This gives the protein CASSLGLAGGPRGNEQFF. The rearrangement uses TRBV18 and TRBJ2-1; TRBD2 matches at 15 bases. The CDR3 contains 18 residues. CDR1 and CDR2 from the germline V gene are KGHSH and LQKENI. Losses at the gene ends were 4 bases for V and 7 bases for J; bases not matched to a gene: 11.

The rearrangement joins TRBV28 to TRBJ1-2, with TRBD1 matching over 12 bases. The CDR3 contains 15 residues. The V segment lost 1 base and the J segment 7 bases; nucleotides outside the gene matches: 4. CDR1 and CDR2 from the germline V gene are MDHEN and SYDVKM. The CDR3 spells CASSLSGTGGGGYTF. DNA of the CDR3: TGTGCCAGCAGTTTATCGGGGACAGGGGGCGGTGGCTACACCTTC.

The genes are TRBV7-2 and TRBJ2-1, with D possibly TRBD2 on 6 matching bases. Germline CDR1 reads SGHTA; CDR2 reads FQGNSA. The V gene lost 6 bases and the J gene lost 4 bases, with 19 bases spanning the gap. The length of the CDR3 is 16 residues. In DNA, the CDR3 is TGTGCCAGCAGATCCAAGGGAGGCGGGGAGTACAATGAGCAGTTCTTC. It yields the protein CASRSKGGGEYNEQFF.

The rearrangement joins TRBV2 to TRBJ1-1; no definite D call. The CDR3 length is 14 residues. With 3 bases removed from V and 1 base from J, the gap between germline ends came to 9 bases. Germline assignment: CDR1 SNHLY and CDR2 FYNNEI. CDR3 in DNA: TGTGCCAGCAGTGACGGGAAGAGGAACACTGAAGCTTTCTTT. Amino acids: CASSDGKRNTEAFF.

This sequence joins TRBV27 and TRBJ2-2, with D perhaps TRBD2 (7 bases). From germline, CDR1 is MNHEY and CDR2 SMNVEV (reference sequence). The CDR3 loop spans 15 amino acids. V gave up 7 bases and J gave up 5 bases, with 17 bases separating them. CDR3 bases: TGTGCCAGCAAGGGGGGGAGGGCCTTTACCGGGGAGCTGTTTTTT. Protein sequence: CASKGGRAFTGELFF.

The chain is built from TRBV7-2 and TRBJ1-1; D is perhaps TRBD1 (5 bases). This CDR3 comprises 14 residues. The V end was cut by 6 bases, the J end by 2 bases, with 13 bases between. Germline CDR1 and CDR2: SGHTA and FQGNSA. The DNA of the CDR3 is TGTGCCAGCAGACCGGGGCGGACAAACACTGAAGCTTTCTTT. Protein product: CASRPGRTNTEAFF. The entire variable domain, with the rest obtained from reference TRBV7-2 and TRBJ1-1, is as follows: GAGVSQSPSNKVTEKGKDVELRCDPISGHTALYWYRQSLGQGLEFLIYFQGNSAPDKSGLPSDRFSAERTGGSVSTLTIQRTQQEDSAVYLCASRPGRTNTEAFFGQGTRLTVV.

The rearrangement links TRBV5-1 to TRBJ2-3; D may be TRBD2 (5 bases). With 4 bases removed from V and 1 base from J, the gap between germline ends came to 13 bases. CDR3 length: 15 residues. Germline V gene sequence: CDR1 SGHRS, CDR2 YFSETQ. The CDR3: CASSPGDGRTDTQYF. CDR3 DNA sequence: TGCGCCAGCAGCCCCGGGGATGGACGCACAGATACGCAGTATTTT.

The chain combines TRBV7-3 with TRBJ2-5, with 13 bases fitting TRBD2. The CDR3 has 18 amino acids. V lost 5 bases and J lost 1; bases outside the gene matches: 10. Germline values: CDR1 SGHTA, CDR2 FQGTGA. CDR3 in amino acids: CASSKMTSGRKSQETQYF. In DNA, the CDR3 is TGTGCCAGCAGCAAGATGACTAGCGGGAGGAAGTCCCAAGAGACCCAGTACTTC.

This chain joins TRBV2 and TRBJ2-1, with 15 bases fitting TRBD2. The germline V gene has CDR1 SNHLY and CDR2 FYNNEI. J was trimmed by 6 bases and V by 4 bases; bases with no gene match: 7. The length of the CDR3 is 17 residues. CDR3 DNA: TGTGCCAGCAGTGGGACTAGCGGGGGGGCTCTTATCAATGAGCAGTTCTTC. This codes for CASSGTSGGALINEQFF.

CDR3 in amino acids: CASSEARYRVGTDTQYF. CDR3 DNA: TGTGCCAGCAGTGAAGCGAGATACAGGGTTGGTACAGATACGCAGTATTTT. This chain uses TRBV2 with TRBJ2-3; tentative D call: TRBD1 (6 bases). From germline, CDR1 is SNHLY and CDR2 FYNNEI. CDR3 length: 17 amino acids. Trimming removed 0 bases at V and 3 bases at J, with 16 bases between.

The chain is built from TRBV28 and TRBJ2-3; possible D gene TRBD1, 5 bases. CDR1 MDHEN and CDR2 SYDVKM come from the germline V gene. CDR3 length: 17 amino acids. V dropped 2 bases and J dropped 3 bases, with 18 bases sitting between them. CDR3 sequence reads: CASSLPSTAPRTDTQYF. Written as DNA, the CDR3 is TGTGCCAGCAGTTTACCCTCGACAGCCCCTAGAACAGATACGCAGTATTTT. The full variable domain, rest sourced from reference TRBV28 and TRBJ2-3, is DVKVTQSSRYLVKRTGEKVFLECVQDMDHENMFWYRQDPGLGLRLIYFSYDVKMKEKGDIPEGYSVSREKKERFSLILESASTNQTSMYLCASSLPSTAPRTDTQYFGPGTRLTVL.

This rearrangement joins TRBV11-2 to TRBJ2-7; D remains unclear. CDR1 and CDR2 (germline): SGHAT, FQNNGV. Deletions cut 3 bases from V and 2 bases from J, with 8 bases between. This CDR3 is built from 13 residues. The DNA for the CDR3 is TGTGCCAGCAGCTTGGGCGAAACCTACGAGCAGTACTTC. Encoded protein: CASSLGETYEQYF.

This sequence joins TRBV7-9 and TRBJ2-6; no clear D. V was pared by 1 base and J by 0 bases, with 7 bases between. The CDR3 covers 16 residues. Germline V gene data show CDR1 as SEHNR and CDR2 as FQNEAQ (reference sequence). The CDR3 DNA sequence: TGTGCCAGCAGCTTAGTATTGTCCTCTGGGGCCAACGTCCTGACTTTC. Translating it yields CASSLVLSSGANVLTF.

This rearrangement joins TRBV7-2 to TRBJ2-7, with 10 bases identical to TRBD2. J gave up 2 bases and V 4 bases, and 8 bases lay outside the gene matches. Germline CDR1 is SGHTA and CDR2 is FQGNSA. This CDR3 region has 16 residues. The CDR3: CASSSASGSAPYEQYF. The CDR3 DNA reads TGTGCCAGCAGCTCGGCTAGCGGGAGTGCCCCCTACGAGCAGTACTTC.

This clone was seen just once. The rearrangement joins TRBV2 to TRBJ2-4; perhaps TRBD2 as D (6 bases). The V and J ends lost 8 bases and 6 bases respectively, with 17 bases between them. Germline V CDR1 and CDR2: SNHLY, FYNNEI. This CDR3 is 14 amino acids long. CDR3 loop: CASRGTLSGNIQYF. The CDR3 bases are TGTGCCAGCCGCGGGACCTTATCTGGAAACATTCAGTACTTC. The variable domain in full, completed from reference TRBV2 and TRBJ2-4, reads EPEVTQTPSHQVTQMGQEVILRCVPISNHLYFYWYRQILGQKVEFLVSFYNNEISEKSEIFDDQFSVERPDGSNFTLKIRSTKLEDSAMYFCASRGTLSGNIQYFGAGTRLSVL.

The chain couples TRBV11-2 to TRBJ2-7; TRBD1 matches at 8 bases. The CDR3 runs to 15 residues. Germline-derived CDR1 and CDR2 are SGHAT and FQNNGV. The V segment lost 5 bases and the J segment 2 bases; nucleotides outside the gene matches: 8. As DNA, the CDR3 is TGTGCCAGCAGCGAGGACAGGGTCTCAACCTACGAGCAGTACTTC. Its translation is CASSEDRVSTYEQYF.

V usage is TRBV6-2 or TRBV6-3 and J usage is TRBJ2-1, with D perhaps matching TRBD2 (6 bases). From germline, CDR1 is MNHEY and CDR2 SVGEGT. CDR3 length: 16 residues. The V end lost 2 bases, the J end lost 5 bases, and 16 bases lay between the germline ends. CDR3 loop: CASSYPGVLGNNEQFF. DNA of the CDR3: TGTGCCAGCAGTTACCCGGGAGTCCTCGGTAACAATGAGCAGTTCTTC.

The V gene is TRBV11-2, the J gene TRBJ1-4; D not resolved. Germline lookup yields CDR1 SGHAT and CDR2 FQNNGV. The CDR3 extends over 16 amino acids. V lost 5 bases to trimming and J lost 3 bases, with 16 bases between them. The CDR3 loop reads CASSGRFDIANEKLFF. The DNA for the CDR3 is TGTGCCAGCAGCGGTAGATTCGACATAGCTAATGAAAAACTGTTTTTT. The full variable domain, with the rest looked up from reference TRBV11-2 and TRBJ1-4, is EAGVAQSPRYKIIEKRQSVAFWCNPISGHATLYWYQQILGQGPKLLIQFQNNGVVDDSQLPKDRFSAERLKGVDSTLKIQPAKLEDSAVYLCASSGRFDIANEKLFFGSGTQLSVL.

The J gene is TRBJ1-5, the V gene TRBV19; 9 bases agree with TRBD1. The CDR3 covers 14 residues. The V gene end was trimmed by 5 bases and the J gene end by 9 bases; junction bases not matched to a gene: 8. The V gene's germline CDR1 is LNHDA and CDR2 SQIVND (reference sequence). The CDR3 protein is CASSPQGARGPQHF. CDR3 coding DNA: TGTGCCAGTAGTCCACAGGGGGCGCGCGGGCCCCAGCATTTT.